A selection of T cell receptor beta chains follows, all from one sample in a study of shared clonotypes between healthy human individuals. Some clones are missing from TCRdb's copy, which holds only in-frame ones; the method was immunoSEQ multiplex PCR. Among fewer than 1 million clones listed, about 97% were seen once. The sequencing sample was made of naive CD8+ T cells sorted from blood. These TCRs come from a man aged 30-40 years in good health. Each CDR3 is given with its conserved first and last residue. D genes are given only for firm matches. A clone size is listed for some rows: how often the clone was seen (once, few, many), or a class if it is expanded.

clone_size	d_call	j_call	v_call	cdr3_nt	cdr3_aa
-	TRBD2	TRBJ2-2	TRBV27	TGTGCCAGCTCCCGGGGGGGCACCGGGGAGCTGTTTTTT	CASSRGGTGELFF
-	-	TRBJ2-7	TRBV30	TGTGCCTGGAGAGACGGATCCTTACACTACGAGCAGTACTTC	CAWRDGSLHYEQYF
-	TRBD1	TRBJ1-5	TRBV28	TGTGCCAGCAGTTTACCCATGGAACAGGGGGGCAATCAGCCCCAGCATTTT	CASSLPMEQGGNQPQHF
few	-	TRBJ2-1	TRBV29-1	TGCAGCGTTGAAGTCAGACTCAAAATCAATGAGCAGTTCTTC	CSVEVRLKINEQFF
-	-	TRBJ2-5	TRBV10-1	TGCGCCAGCAGTGGGGGACACTACAACCAAGAGACCCAGTACTTC	CASSGGHYNQETQYF
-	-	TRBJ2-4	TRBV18	TGTGCCAGCTCACCCGTAGGTGCGGACATTCAGTACTTC	CASSPVGADIQYF
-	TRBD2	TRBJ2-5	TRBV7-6	TGTGCCAGCACCCAGAGCGGGGTGGGCCAAGAGACCCAGTACTTC	CASTQSGVGQETQYF
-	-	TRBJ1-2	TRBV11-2	TGTGCCAGCAGCTTAGAAACCCAAGACGGCTACACCTTC	CASSLETQDGYTF
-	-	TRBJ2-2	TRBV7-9	TGTGCTAGCAGCTTAAGCGGGGAGCTGTTTTTT	CASSLSGELFF
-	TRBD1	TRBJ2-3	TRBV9	TGTGCCAGCAGCGTAGACCCTACAGGGGGGCTCCATACGCAGTATTTT	CASSVDPTGGLHTQYF
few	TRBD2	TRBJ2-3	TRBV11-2	TGTGCCAGCAGCACAGCCGGGACTAGCGGGAGTTTTTGGATGAATACGCAGTATTTT	CASSTAGTSGSFWMNTQYF
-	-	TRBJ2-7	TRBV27	TGTGCCAGCAGTTTACGGGTATCCTACGAGCAGTACTTC	CASSLRVSYEQYF
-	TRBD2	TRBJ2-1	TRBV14	TGTGCCAGCAGCCCGCGGTCTAGCGGCGGTTACAATGAGCAGTTCTTC	CASSPRSSGGYNEQFF
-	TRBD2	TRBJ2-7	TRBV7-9	TGTGCCAGCAGTTCCTCAGGGCTAGCGGGAGGGCCACGCGAGCAGTACTTC	CASSSSGLAGGPREQYF
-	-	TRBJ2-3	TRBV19	TGTGCCAGTAGCAAGAGCGGAGATACGCAGTATTTT	CASSKSGDTQYF
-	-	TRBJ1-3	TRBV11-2	TGTGCCAGTACGGGGTCCTCTGGAAACACCATATATTTT	CASTGSSGNTIYF
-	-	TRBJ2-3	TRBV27	TGTGCCAGCAGTGCAGGGACTCTTAGAAGCACAGATACGCAGTATTTT	CASSAGTLRSTDTQYF
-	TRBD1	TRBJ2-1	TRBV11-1	TGTGCCAGCAGCCCTGGACAGGGGATGCGTGAGCAGTTCTTC	CASSPGQGMREQFF
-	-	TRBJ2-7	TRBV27	TGTGCCAGCAGTTTATCCGAGGGAGGCATAACCTACGAGCAGTACTTC	CASSLSEGGITYEQYF
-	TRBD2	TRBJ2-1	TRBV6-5	TGTGCCACCAGGGCGGGAGGGTTAAATGAGCAGTTCTTC	CATRAGGLNEQFF
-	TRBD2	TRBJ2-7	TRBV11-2	TGTGCCAGCAAAACTAGCGGGAGGGGAGAGCAGTACTTC	CASKTSGRGEQYF
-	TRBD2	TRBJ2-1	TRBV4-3	TGCGCCAGCAGCCAAAACTGGCCCGACGGCGGGAGCTCCTACAATGAGCAGTTCTTC	CASSQNWPDGGSSYNEQFF